The 21 T cell receptor beta chains below come from one sample, sequenced in a study of CXCR3-negative and CXCR3-positive naive CD8 T cells. 5' RACE that incorporated UMI labels was used to prepare the TRB cDNA libraries. TCRdb reprocessed the 5' RACE reads and keeps a single row for each CDR3 protein, giving no DNA. The specimen's table records about 81,000 distinct CDR3 sequences. Specimen: naive CXCR3- CD8+ T cells from blood. Subset denoted: CD45RO-CCR7+CD27+CD95- naive CD8+ T cells lacking CXCR3 (TNR3-). The receptors derive from a human donor in good health. Some clones in this sample may be carry-over from other donors' samples.

The V and J genes are TRBV20-1 and TRBJ1-5; TCRdb designates TRBD1, a call that cannot be tested without DNA. Germline-derived CDR1 and CDR2 are DFQATT and SNEGSKA (reference sequence). The CDR3 is 17 residues long. The CDR3 protein is CSAKPGQPSYSNQPQHF.

CDR3 protein: CSVPGQGAYEQYF. The chain recombines TRBV29-1 with TRBJ2-7; the TRBD1 assignment by TCRdb is unverifiable without DNA. Germline CDR1 reads SQVTM; CDR2 reads ANQGSEA. There are 13 residues in the CDR3.

The rearrangement links TRBV7-2 to TRBJ2-1; the TRBD1 assignment by TCRdb is unverifiable without DNA. The length of the CDR3 is 14 residues. CDR1 and CDR2 from the germline V gene are SGHTA and FQGNSA. The CDR3 spells CASSLGANYNEQFF.

The rearrangement links TRBV19 to TRBJ1-5; TCRdb selects TRBD1, and the lack of DNA leaves this call unchecked. The CDR3 runs 14 residues. The germline CDR1 and CDR2 sequences are LNHDA and SQIVND (reference sequence). The CDR3 region is CASSLLGGAEPQHF.

The gene calls are TRBV6-5 and TRBJ2-1. Per the germline V gene, CDR1 is MNHEY and CDR2 is SVGAGI. The CDR3 sequence is 15 residues long. CDR3 protein: CASSYSPTGHNEQFF.

The V gene is TRBV7-3, the J gene TRBJ2-1; TCRdb calls TRBD2, which cannot be checked without DNA. CDR3 length: 16 amino acids. Per germline, CDR1 SGHTA and CDR2 FQGTGA. The CDR3 is CASSLRARTSDNEQFF.

The rearrangement joins TRBV28 to TRBJ2-3; TCRdb names TRBD1, which stays unverified in the absence of DNA. This CDR3 is built from 13 residues. Looked up from germline, CDR1 is MDHEN and CDR2 is SYDVKM. The CDR3 loop reads CASSFLDRVPQYF.

The chain joins TRBV10-3 to TRBJ2-1; TCRdb calls TRBD2, which cannot be checked without DNA. Germline CDR1 is ENHRY and CDR2 is SYGVKD. The CDR3 contains 17 residues. CDR3 in amino acids: CAISDPEVAGGDNEQFF.

The chain has TRBV20-1 and TRBJ2-2; TCRdb proposes TRBD1, but this gene call is untestable without DNA. CDR3 size: 20 residues. Germline V gives CDR1 DFQATT, CDR2 SNEGSKA (reference sequence). The CDR3 reads CSARVPGTGVPGRGTGELFF.

The CDR3 loop reads CASGSGGGTDTQYF. The V gene is TRBV9, the J gene TRBJ2-3; checking the TCRdb D call of TRBD1 is not possible without DNA. The V gene's germline CDR1 is SGDLS and CDR2 YYNGEE. The CDR3 spans 14 residues.

The chain carries TRBV7-3 and TRBJ2-1; lacking DNA, the TRBD1 call made by TCRdb goes unchecked. This CDR3 has 15 amino acids. Germline lookup yields CDR1 SGHTA and CDR2 FQGTGA. The CDR3 sequence: CASSGTGGEGDEQFF. Full variable domain (rest looked up from reference TRBV7-3 and TRBJ2-1): GAGVSQTPSNKVTEKGKYVELRCDPISGHTALYWYRQSLGQGPEFLIYFQGTGAADDSGLPNDRFFAVRPEGSVSTLKIQRTERGDSAVYLCASSGTGGEGDEQFFGPGTRLTVL.

The chain links TRBV7-2 to TRBJ2-5; TCRdb names TRBD2, which stays unverified in the absence of DNA. Per germline, CDR1 SGHTA and CDR2 FQGNSA. There are 14 residues in the CDR3. CDR3: CASSPQGGGETQYF.

The chain employs TRBV7-9 and TRBJ2-7. This CDR3 comprises 15 residues. Germline V gene sequence: CDR1 SEHNR, CDR2 FQNEAQ (reference sequence). CDR3 amino acids: CASSLEGSGSYEQYF.

The gene calls are TRBV29-1 and TRBJ2-1. CDR3 length: 14 residues. Germline V gene sequence: CDR1 SQVTM, CDR2 ANQGSEA. CDR3 residues: CSAHAQIGLNEQFF.

The rearrangement uses TRBV20-1 and TRBJ1-2; the D call of TRBD1 rests on TCRdb alone, since no DNA is present to check it. The CDR3 covers 14 residues. Germline CDR1 and CDR2: DFQATT and SNEGSKA (reference sequence). The CDR3: CSARAGQAPYGYTF.

The V call is TRBV5-1, the J call TRBJ2-7; the TCRdb D gene call, TRBD2, has no DNA to confirm it. CDR3 length: 17 amino acids. Per germline, CDR1 SGHRS and CDR2 YFSETQ. The CDR3 sequence is CASSLASPREAYYEQYF.

The chain uses TRBV7-9 and TRBJ2-7; the TCRdb call, TRBD2, lacks DNA for checking. CDR1 and CDR2 from the germline V gene are SEHNR and FQNEAQ (reference sequence). The CDR3 runs to 15 residues. The CDR3 here is CASSPGTSGGDEQYF.

V gene TRBV5-1 combines with J gene TRBJ2-2; the D call of TRBD1 rests on TCRdb alone, since no DNA is present to check it. This CDR3 comprises 15 residues. Germline V gene sequence: CDR1 SGHRS, CDR2 YFSETQ. CDR3 sequence: CASSPDRGFLTELFF. Looking up the rest from reference TRBV5-1 and TRBJ2-2 gives the full variable domain: KAGVTQTPRYLIKTRGQQVTLSCSPISGHRSVSWYQQTPGQGLQFLFEYFSETQRNKGNFPGRFSGRQFSNSRSEMNVSTLELGDSALYLCASSPDRGFLTELFFGEGSRLTVL.

This chain uses TRBV15 with TRBJ2-5; the TCRdb call, TRBD1, lacks DNA for checking. Germline V gene data show CDR1 as LNHNV and CDR2 as YYDKDF (reference sequence). The CDR3 runs to 17 residues. The CDR3 region is CATSRDRTGTYQETQYF.

V gene TRBV28 combines with J gene TRBJ2-7. This CDR3 is 11 amino acids long. The germline CDR1 and CDR2 sequences are MDHEN and SYDVKM. This CDR3 is CASGLVYEQYF.

V and J are TRBV29-1 and TRBJ2-1; TCRdb returns TRBD2, unconfirmable since there is no DNA. Germline V gene sequence: CDR1 SQVTM, CDR2 ANQGSEA. The length of the CDR3 is 13 residues. The CDR3 here is CSVETLANNEQFF.